The entry below gives a single TCR beta chain sequence along with its context. The data were obtained in a study of CD8 T cells in Susac syndrome. RNA amounts of roughly 0.45 to 1 ug underwent reverse transcription with random hexamers. Each CDR3 protein is one row after TCRdb ran MiXCR on the immunoSEQ multiplex PCR reads. Of hundreds of thousands of distinct CDR3 sequences in the sample, around 85% were seen once. Germline values: CDR1 LGHNA, CDR2 YSLEER. The length of the CDR3 is 14 residues. Trimming took off 3 bases at V and 1 base at J, with 9 bases between the two ends. The specimen sequenced was CD8+ T cells from PBMCs. The V and J genes are TRBV4-3 and TRBJ2-5; D uncertain. The sequence was collected from a human donor with multiple sclerosis. Written as DNA, the CDR3 is TGCGCCAGCAGCCAGGCTAGAGGCCAAGAGACCCAGTACTTC. As protein: CASSQARGQETQYF.